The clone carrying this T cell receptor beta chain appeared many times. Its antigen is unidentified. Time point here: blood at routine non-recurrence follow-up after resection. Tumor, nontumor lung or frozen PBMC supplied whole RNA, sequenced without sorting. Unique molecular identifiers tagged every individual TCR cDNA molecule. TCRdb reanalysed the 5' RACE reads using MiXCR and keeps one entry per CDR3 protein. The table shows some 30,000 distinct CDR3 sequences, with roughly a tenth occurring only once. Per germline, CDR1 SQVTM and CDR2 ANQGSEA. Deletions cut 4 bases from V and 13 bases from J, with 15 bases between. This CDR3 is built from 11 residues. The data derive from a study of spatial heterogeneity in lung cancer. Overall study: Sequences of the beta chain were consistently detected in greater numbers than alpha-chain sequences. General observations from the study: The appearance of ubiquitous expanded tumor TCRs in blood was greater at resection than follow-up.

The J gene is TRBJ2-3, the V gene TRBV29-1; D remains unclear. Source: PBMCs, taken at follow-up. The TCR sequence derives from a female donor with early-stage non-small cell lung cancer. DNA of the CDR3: TGCAGCGTTGTTCCCTCTGAAAGGGAGTATTTT. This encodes CSVVPSEREYF.